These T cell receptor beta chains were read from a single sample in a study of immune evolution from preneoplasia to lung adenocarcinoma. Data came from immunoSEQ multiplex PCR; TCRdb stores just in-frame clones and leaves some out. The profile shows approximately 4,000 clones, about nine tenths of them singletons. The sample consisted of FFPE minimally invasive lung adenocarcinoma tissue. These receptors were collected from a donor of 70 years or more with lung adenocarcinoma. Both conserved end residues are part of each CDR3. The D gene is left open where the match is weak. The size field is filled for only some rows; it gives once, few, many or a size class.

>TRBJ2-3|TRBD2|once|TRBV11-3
TGTGCCAGCAGCGGGGGACTAGCGGGTGCCACAGATACGCAGTATTTT
CASSGGLAGATDTQYF
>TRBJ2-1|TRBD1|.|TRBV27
TGTGCCAGCAGAAGACAGGGTCCTGTGAATGAGCAGTTCTTC
CASRRQGPVNEQFF
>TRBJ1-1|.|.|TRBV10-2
TGCGCCAGCAGTACGCCCTCGGGAGGTGAAGCTTTCTTT
CASSTPSGGEAFF
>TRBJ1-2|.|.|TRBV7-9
TGTGCCAGCAGGCCGGGGGCGGCCTATGGCTACACCTTC
CASRPGAAYGYTF
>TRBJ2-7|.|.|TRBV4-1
TGCGCCAGCAGCCAAGGTGGGGGGGGGCTGAACACCTACGAGCAGTACTTC
CASSQGGGGLNTYEQYF
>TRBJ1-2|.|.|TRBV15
TGTGCCACCAGCAGAGGGGGGGCAGACTATGGCTACACCTTC
CATSRGGADYGYTF
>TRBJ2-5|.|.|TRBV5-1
TGCGCCAGCAGCTGGCAGGGGACAGAGACCCAGTACTTC
CASSWQGTETQYF
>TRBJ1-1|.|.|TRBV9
TGTGCCAGCAGCGTTTCCCAGGGGAACACTGAAGCTTTCTTT
CASSVSQGNTEAFF
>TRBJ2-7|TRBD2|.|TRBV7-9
TGTGCCAGCAGCTCGCGGCGGGAGTTTTTCGCGCAGTACTTC
CASSSRREFFAQYF
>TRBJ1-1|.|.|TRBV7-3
TGTGCCAGCAGCTTATGGGGTGAAGCTTTCTTT
CASSLWGEAFF
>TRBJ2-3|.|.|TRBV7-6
TGTGCCAGCAGCTTAGCGCTTTCAGATACGCAGTATTTT
CASSLALSDTQYF
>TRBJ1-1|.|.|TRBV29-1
TGCAGCGTAGAAGGGGTAAAGGGCACTGAAGCTTTCTTT
CSVEGVKGTEAFF
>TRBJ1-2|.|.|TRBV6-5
TGTGCCAGCAGGGGGTCTAACTATGGCTACACCTTC
CASRGSNYGYTF
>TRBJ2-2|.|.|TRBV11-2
TGTGCCAGCAGCTTAGAAACCGGGGAGCTGTTTTTT
CASSLETGELFF
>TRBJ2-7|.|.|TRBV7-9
TGTGCCAGCAGCTCGGAGAGTAAGCAGTACTTC
CASSSESKQYF
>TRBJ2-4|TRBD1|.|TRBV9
TGTGCCAGCAGCGTAGATACAGGGGGCAGGGGATCTAACATTCAGTACTTC
CASSVDTGGRGSNIQYF
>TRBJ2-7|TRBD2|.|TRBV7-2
TGTGCCAGCAGCTGGACTAGCGGGGCTGTCGAGCAGTACTTC
CASSWTSGAVEQYF
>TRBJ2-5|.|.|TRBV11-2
TGTGCCAGCAGCAGGACCGGGGAGACCCAGTACTTC
CASSRTGETQYF
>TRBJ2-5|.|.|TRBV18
TGTGCCAGCTCACCACCGTCCCTAGAAGAGACCCAGTACTTC
CASSPPSLEETQYF
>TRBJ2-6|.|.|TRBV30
TGTGCCTGGAGTGTATACCTCTCTGGGGCCAACGTCCTGACTTTC
CAWSVYLSGANVLTF
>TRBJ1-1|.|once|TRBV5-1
TGCGCCAGCAGCCTTTGGACAGATACTAACACTGAAGCTTTCTTT
CASSLWTDTNTEAFF
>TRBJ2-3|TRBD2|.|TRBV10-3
TGTGCCATCAGCAGTAGCGGGAGTGGGACAGATACGCAGTATTTT
CAISSSGSGTDTQYF
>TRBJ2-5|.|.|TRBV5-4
TGTGCCAGCAGCTTCCGGGCAGGGGAGACCCAGTACTTC
CASSFRAGETQYF
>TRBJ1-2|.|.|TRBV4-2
TGTGCCAGCAGCCAAGATGGACGAGGGGGCTACACCTTC
CASSQDGRGGYTF